The next 19 T cell receptor beta chains were all read from a single sample in a study of blood T cell repertoires in COVID-19. Libraries were prepared by immunoSEQ multiplex PCR; TCRdb keeps only in-frame clonotypes and omits some of them. The table has about 170,000 clones, over 80% seen once. Sample: peripheral blood. Every receptor here comes from a woman of 80 years or more with COVID-19, enrolled during active disease.

The genes are TRBV5-1 and TRBJ1-5; 11 nucleotides match TRBD1. The CDR3 is made up of 16 amino acids. The V segment lost 4 bases and the J segment 6 bases; nucleotides outside the gene matches: 9. Germline values: CDR1 SGHRS, CDR2 YFSETQ. In DNA, the CDR3 is TGCGCCAGCAGCCCGGGTATCGGGACAGGGGGTCAGCCCCAGCATTTT. This encodes CASSPGIGTGGQPQHF.

The chain carries TRBV7-8 and TRBJ2-3, with D unclear. Germline loops: CDR1 SGHVS, CDR2 FQNEAQ. V was clipped by 1 base and J by 0 bases, with 8 bases between them. This CDR3 has 15 residues. CDR3 residues: CASSLVFSSTDTQYF. The CDR3 bases are TGTGCCAGCAGCTTAGTATTTAGCAGCACAGATACGCAGTATTTT.

The V and J genes are TRBV29-1 and TRBJ1-4; D not resolved. The ends were cut back, 4 bases at V and 4 bases at J, with 7 bases in the middle. The CDR3 has 12 amino acids. In germline, CDR1 is SQVTM, CDR2 ANQGSEA. Written as DNA, the CDR3 is TGCAGCGTTGGGTCTAGTAATGAAAAACTGTTTTTT. Residues: CSVGSSNEKLFF.

The count of this clone is one. The chain uses TRBV2 and TRBJ2-7; no firm D call. CDR3 length equals 13 residues. V was pared by 1 base and J by 3 bases, with 7 bases between. Germline V gene sequence: CDR1 SNHLY, CDR2 FYNNEI. CDR3 DNA: TGTGCCAGCAGTGAAGGTTTACACTACGAGCAGTACTTC. Translation gives CASSEGLHYEQYF.

V and J are TRBV2 and TRBJ1-1; TRBD1 matches 10 bases. V shed 6 bases, J shed 5 bases, and the junction held 9 bases outside the gene matches. There are 15 residues in the CDR3. CDR1 SNHLY and CDR2 FYNNEI come from the germline V gene. CDR3: CASRTDRGRGTEAFF. The CDR3 region has the DNA TGTGCCAGCAGGACCGACAGGGGGCGGGGGACTGAAGCTTTCTTT.

V is TRBV7-8 and J is TRBJ1-1; D is undetermined. Germline V CDR1 and CDR2: SGHVS, FQNEAQ. This CDR3 is built from 12 residues. Trimming took 1 base from V and 11 from J, leaving 11 bases between them. This CDR3 is CASSLGPGMAFF. For the CDR3, the DNA is TGTGCCAGCAGCTTAGGTCCGGGTATGGCTTTCTTT.

The rearrangement links TRBV28 to TRBJ2-1, with no clear D. The germline gives CDR1 MDHEN, CDR2 SYDVKM. V dropped 8 bases and J dropped 1 base, with 9 bases sitting between them. This CDR3 has 13 residues. CDR3 sequence: CASLAGSYNEQFF. The CDR3 nucleotides are TGTGCCAGCCTTGCCGGGTCCTACAATGAGCAGTTCTTC.

In this sample, this clone turned up once. V usage is TRBV27 and J usage is TRBJ1-6; 7 nucleotides match TRBD1. The CDR3 loop spans 16 amino acids. V shed 8 bases and J 7 bases; nucleotides not matched to a gene: 14. Germline V lookup: CDR1 MNHEY, CDR2 SMNVEV (reference sequence). The DNA for the CDR3 is TGTGCCAGCGGATTACAGGGGCAGGCAGGGAATTCACCCCTCCACTTT. It translates to CASGLQGQAGNSPLHF.

The chain joins TRBV6-5 to TRBJ1-2; D may be TRBD1 (6 bases). V was pared by 6 bases and J by 1 base, with 15 bases between. In germline, CDR1 is MNHEY, CDR2 SVGAGI. The length of the CDR3 is 15 residues. The CDR3 DNA sequence: TGTGCCAGCAGCCCCCGCCGGACAGTTAACTATGGCTACACCTTC. This translates into CASSPRRTVNYGYTF.

This sequence joins TRBV29-1 and TRBJ1-5; the D gene is possibly TRBD1 (6 bases). Germline values: CDR1 SQVTM, CDR2 ANQGSEA. V lost 3 bases to trimming and J lost 5 bases, with 14 bases between them. CDR3 length: 14 amino acids. The CDR3 is CSVDSGQPYQPQHF. The CDR3 bases are TGCAGCGTTGACAGTGGACAGCCCTATCAGCCCCAGCATTTT.

The V and J genes are TRBV2 and TRBJ1-2, with a tentative D call TRBD1 (6 bases). Germline V gives CDR1 SNHLY, CDR2 FYNNEI. Trimming removed 6 bases at V and 6 bases at J, with 14 bases between. This CDR3 is built from 13 residues. Written as DNA, the CDR3 is TGTGCCAGCAGCGAGACAGGAGAAAATGGCTACACCTTC. Residues: CASSETGENGYTF. Drawing the rest from reference TRBV2 and TRBJ1-2, the complete variable domain is EPEVTQTPSHQVTQMGQEVILRCVPISNHLYFYWYRQILGQKVEFLVSFYNNEISEKSEIFDDQFSVERPDGSNFTLKIRSTKLEDSAMYFCASSETGENGYTFGSGTRLTVV.

This sequence joins TRBV7-3 and TRBJ2-1; D may be TRBD1 (5 bases). Germline V CDR1 and CDR2: SGHTA, FQGTGA. This CDR3 has 13 amino acids. V was clipped by 2 bases and J by 5 bases, with 7 bases between them. The CDR3 loop is CASSLGANNEQFF. For the CDR3, the DNA is TGTGCCAGCAGCTTAGGGGCAAACAATGAGCAGTTCTTC.

The genes are TRBV5-6 and TRBJ2-3; D ambiguous. V was pared by 2 bases and J by 5 bases, with 3 bases between. Germline V CDR1 and CDR2: SGHDT, YYEEEE. There are 11 residues in the CDR3. The CDR3: CASSFIDTQYF. As DNA, the CDR3 is TGTGCCAGCAGCTTCATAGATACGCAGTATTTT.

The chain links TRBV2 to TRBJ2-3; perhaps TRBD2 as D (5 bases). Germline-derived CDR1 and CDR2 are SNHLY and FYNNEI. This CDR3 region has 13 residues. Trimming shortened V by 11 bases and J by 2 bases, and 14 bases separated the two germline ends. CDR3 nucleotide sequence: TGTGCCCCCCGGCAAGCGGACACAGATACGCAGTATTTT. It encodes CAPRQADTDTQYF.

This chain links TRBV5-1 with TRBJ2-3; D is perhaps TRBD1 (6 bases). This CDR3 has 15 residues. Deletions cut 7 bases from V and 6 bases from J, with 21 bases between. Per germline, CDR1 SGHRS and CDR2 YFSETQ. Written as DNA, the CDR3 is TGCGCCAGCGGGTTACAGGGCTCGACGGTGGATACGCAGTATTTT. As protein: CASGLQGSTVDTQYF. The full variable domain, rest sourced from reference TRBV5-1 and TRBJ2-3, is KAGVTQTPRYLIKTRGQQVTLSCSPISGHRSVSWYQQTPGQGLQFLFEYFSETQRNKGNFPGRFSGRQFSNSRSEMNVSTLELGDSALYLCASGLQGSTVDTQYFGPGTRLTVL.

The chain recombines TRBV3-1 (or the pseudogene TRBV3-2) with TRBJ2-1, with 7 bases aligning to TRBD2. The CDR3 has 17 residues. The V segment lost 1 base and the J segment 5 bases; nucleotides outside the gene matches: 11. Germline CDR1 reads LGHDT; CDR2 reads YNNKEL (reference sequence). The CDR3 protein is CASSQVTSPSGHNEQFF. The DNA for the CDR3 is TGTGCCAGCAGCCAAGTCACCTCTCCTAGCGGCCACAATGAGCAGTTCTTC.

This clone was seen only a few times. The CDR3 spells CASSFSASLEAFF. In DNA, the CDR3 is TGTGCCAGCAGTTTCTCAGCGAGCTTGGAAGCTTTCTTT. The chain uses TRBV12-3 or TRBV12-4 and TRBJ1-1, with D unclear. This CDR3 has 13 residues. Trimming shortened V by 3 bases and J by 8 bases, and 13 bases separated the two germline ends.

This clone was counted only a few times. The CDR3 region is CASRSGLPGYNEQFF. In DNA, the CDR3 is TGTGCCAGCAGATCTGGCCTTCCGGGTTACAATGAGCAGTTCTTC. The chain recombines TRBV2 with TRBJ2-1; D is undetermined. CDR3 length equals 15 residues. The V gene lost 6 bases and the J gene lost 4 bases, with 16 bases spanning the gap. Germline V gene sequence: CDR1 SNHLY, CDR2 FYNNEI.

V and J are TRBV5-1 and TRBJ2-1, with 9 nucleotides matching TRBD2. The CDR3 length is 14 residues. J was trimmed by 8 bases and V by 2 bases; bases with no gene match: 5. Germline V gene data show CDR1 as SGHRS and CDR2 as YFSETQ. CDR3 DNA sequence: TGCGCCAGCAGCTTCGCGGGAGGGCCGGATGAGCAGTTCTTC. Translating it yields CASSFAGGPDEQFF. Looking up the rest from reference TRBV5-1 and TRBJ2-1 gives the full variable domain: KAGVTQTPRYLIKTRGQQVTLSCSPISGHRSVSWYQQTPGQGLQFLFEYFSETQRNKGNFPGRFSGRQFSNSRSEMNVSTLELGDSALYLCASSFAGGPDEQFFGPGTRLTVL.